This T cell receptor (beta chain) was recovered during a study of blood T cells in healthy people across ages. Notes on the study in general: Higher diversity, along with more naive CD4+ cells, distinguished long-lived donors from aged donors. The recorded TCR beta diversity per million T cells decreased in a roughly linear manner with age.

As to this clonotype: Its antigen is not known.

Primed by a sample-barcoded 5' primer and a J-beta primer mix, a second PCR proceeded for about 7 to 11 cycles. TCRdb re-derived calls from the 5' RACE reads in MiXCR, one entry per CDR3 protein. Of fewer than 600,000 distinct CDR3 sequences listed, 27% are singletons. The CDR3 spans 15 residues. The junction had 11 bases not matched to a gene; V was cut back by 5 bases and J by 5 bases. CDR1 and CDR2 (germline): SGHTA, FQGTGA. These data also formed part of another study, on T cells of mothers and their children. Per that paper: A few healthy Caucasian mothers and their six children donated. Unrelated pairs and related pairs have their TCR recombination output shaped similarly by thymic selection.

The genes are TRBV7-3 and TRBJ2-7, with 8 nucleotides matching TRBD2. Input material: blood. This clonotype originated in a boy aged 2 to 10 in good health. The CDR3 coding sequence is TGTGCCAGCAGCGTCACCCCTAGCGGGTGGAACGAGCAGTACTTC. It encodes CASSVTPSGWNEQYF.